This T cell receptor (beta chain) is from a study of cytomegalovirus exposure and HLA in healthy donors. Across the whole study: Counted in an early data release were some 81 million unique TCRs from HLA-typed donors. Study results and limitations: Reports indicated that the classifier achieved high specificity and sensitivity in diagnosing cytomegalovirus status. A later look showed TCR association rates differing by HLA locus, highest for DRB1 and lowest for HLA-C.

PCR used 60 Vbeta primers and 13 Jbeta primers. The method was immunoSEQ multiplex PCR; TCRdb's version includes in-frame clones alone and lacks a portion of them. The table lists about 81,000 clones, over 65% of them singletons, with 3% in the top ten. V gave up 4 bases and J gave up 7 bases, with 18 bases separating them. The CDR3 extends over 15 amino acids. Germline V gene lookup returns CDR1 SGHTS and CDR2 YDEGEE. This clone was seen more than once but under ten times. Its antigen is undetermined. Sequencing used PBMCs. The TCR comes from a man between 50 and 59 years old in good health and CMV-seropositive. This chain connects TRBV5-8 to TRBJ1-3; D remains ambiguous. The CDR3 sequence: CASSLTGSPANTIYF. The CDR3 DNA is TGTGCCAGCAGCCTTACCGGGAGCCCTGCGAACACCATATATTTT.